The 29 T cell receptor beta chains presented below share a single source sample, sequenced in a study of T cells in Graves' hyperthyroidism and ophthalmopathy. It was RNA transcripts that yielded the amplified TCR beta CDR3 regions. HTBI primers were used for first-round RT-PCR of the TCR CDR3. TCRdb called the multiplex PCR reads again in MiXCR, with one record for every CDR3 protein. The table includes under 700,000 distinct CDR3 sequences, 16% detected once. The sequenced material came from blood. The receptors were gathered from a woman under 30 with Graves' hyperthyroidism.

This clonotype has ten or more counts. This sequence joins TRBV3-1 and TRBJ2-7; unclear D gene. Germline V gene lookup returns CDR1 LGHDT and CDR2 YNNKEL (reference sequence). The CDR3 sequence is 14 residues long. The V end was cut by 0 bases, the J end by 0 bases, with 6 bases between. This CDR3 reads CASSQERISYEQYF. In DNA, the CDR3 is TGTGCCAGCAGCCAAGAGCGCATCTCCTACGAGCAGTACTTC.

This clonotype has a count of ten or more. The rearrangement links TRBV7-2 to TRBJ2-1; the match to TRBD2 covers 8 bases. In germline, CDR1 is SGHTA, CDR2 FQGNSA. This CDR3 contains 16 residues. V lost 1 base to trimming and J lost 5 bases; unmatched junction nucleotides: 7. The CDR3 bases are TGTGCCAGCAGCTTAGGTAGGAGAGCGGGAGACAATGAGCAGTTCTTC. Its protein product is CASSLGRRAGDNEQFF.

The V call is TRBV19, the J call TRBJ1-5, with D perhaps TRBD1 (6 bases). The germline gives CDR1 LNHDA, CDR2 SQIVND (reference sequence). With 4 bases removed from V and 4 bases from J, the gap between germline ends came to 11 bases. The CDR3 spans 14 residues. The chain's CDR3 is CASSNRQGNQPQHF. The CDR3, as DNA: TGTGCCAGTAGTAACAGGCAGGGGAATCAGCCCCAGCATTTT.

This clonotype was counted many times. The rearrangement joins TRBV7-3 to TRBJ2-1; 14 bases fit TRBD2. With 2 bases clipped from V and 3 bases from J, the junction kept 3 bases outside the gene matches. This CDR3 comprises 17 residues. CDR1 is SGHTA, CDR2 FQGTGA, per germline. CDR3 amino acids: CASSLDGLAGGYNEQFF. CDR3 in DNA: TGTGCCAGCAGCTTAGACGGACTAGCGGGGGGCTACAATGAGCAGTTCTTC.

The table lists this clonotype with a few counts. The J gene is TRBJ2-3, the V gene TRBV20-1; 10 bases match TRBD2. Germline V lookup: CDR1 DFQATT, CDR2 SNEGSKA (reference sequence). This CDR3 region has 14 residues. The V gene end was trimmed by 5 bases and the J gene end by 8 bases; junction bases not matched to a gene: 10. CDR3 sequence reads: CSARLAGSSRTQYF. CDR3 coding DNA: TGCAGTGCTCGACTAGCGGGCTCTTCCCGTACGCAGTATTTT.

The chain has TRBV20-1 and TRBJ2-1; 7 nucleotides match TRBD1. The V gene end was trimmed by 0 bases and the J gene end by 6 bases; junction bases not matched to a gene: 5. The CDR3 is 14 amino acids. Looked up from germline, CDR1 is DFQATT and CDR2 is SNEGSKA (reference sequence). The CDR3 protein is CSARDLGQLNEQFF. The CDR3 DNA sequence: TGCAGTGCTAGAGATCTGGGACAGCTCAATGAGCAGTTCTTC.

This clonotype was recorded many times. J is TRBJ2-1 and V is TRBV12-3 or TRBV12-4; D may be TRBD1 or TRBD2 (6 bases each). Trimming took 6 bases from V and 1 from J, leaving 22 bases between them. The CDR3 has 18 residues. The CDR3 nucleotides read TGTGCCAGCAGGGAGGAGGGACACGAGGGTTGGTCCTACAATGAGCAGTTCTTC. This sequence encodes CASREEGHEGWSYNEQFF.

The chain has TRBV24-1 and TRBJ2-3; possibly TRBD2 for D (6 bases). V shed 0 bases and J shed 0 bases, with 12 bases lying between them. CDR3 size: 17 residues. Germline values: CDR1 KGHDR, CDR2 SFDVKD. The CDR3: CATSDLGSGLSTDTQYF. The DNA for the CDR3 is TGTGCCACCAGTGATTTGGGTAGCGGTCTTAGCACAGATACGCAGTATTTT.

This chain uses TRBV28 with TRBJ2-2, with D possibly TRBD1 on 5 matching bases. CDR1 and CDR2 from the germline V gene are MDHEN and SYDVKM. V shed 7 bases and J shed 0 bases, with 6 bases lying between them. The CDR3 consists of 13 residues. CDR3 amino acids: CASTTANTGELFF. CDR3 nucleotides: TGTGCCAGCACGACAGCGAACACCGGGGAGCTGTTTTTT.

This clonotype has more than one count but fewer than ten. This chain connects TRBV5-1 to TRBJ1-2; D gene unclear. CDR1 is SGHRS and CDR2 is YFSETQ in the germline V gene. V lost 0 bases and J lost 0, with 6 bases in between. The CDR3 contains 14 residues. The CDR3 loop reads CASSLGLTNYGYTF. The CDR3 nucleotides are TGCGCCAGCAGCTTGGGGCTTACTAACTATGGCTACACCTTC.

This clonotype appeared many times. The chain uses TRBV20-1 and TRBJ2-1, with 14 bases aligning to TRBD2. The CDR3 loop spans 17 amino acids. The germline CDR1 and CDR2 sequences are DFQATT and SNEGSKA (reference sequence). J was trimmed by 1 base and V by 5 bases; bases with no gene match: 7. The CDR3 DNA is TGCAGTGCTCCGGGACTAGCGGGAGCGAGTTCCTACAATGAGCAGTTCTTC. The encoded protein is CSAPGLAGASSYNEQFF.

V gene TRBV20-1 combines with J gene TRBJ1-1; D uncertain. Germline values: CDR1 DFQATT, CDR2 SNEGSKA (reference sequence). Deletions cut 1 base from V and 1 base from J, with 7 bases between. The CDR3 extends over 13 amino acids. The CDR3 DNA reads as TGCAGTGCTAGAGCGCATACGAACACTGAAGCTTTCTTT. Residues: CSARAHTNTEAFF.

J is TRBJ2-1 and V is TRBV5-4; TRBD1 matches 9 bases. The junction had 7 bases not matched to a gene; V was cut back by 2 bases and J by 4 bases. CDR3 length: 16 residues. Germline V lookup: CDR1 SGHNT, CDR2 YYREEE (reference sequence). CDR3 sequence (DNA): TGTGCCAGCAGCTTTGGAGCAGGACAGGGGTACAATGAGCAGTTCTTC. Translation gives CASSFGAGQGYNEQFF.

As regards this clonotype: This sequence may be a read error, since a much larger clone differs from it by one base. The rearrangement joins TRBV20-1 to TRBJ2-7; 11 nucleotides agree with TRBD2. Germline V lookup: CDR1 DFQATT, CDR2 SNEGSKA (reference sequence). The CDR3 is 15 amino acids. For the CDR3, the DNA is TGCAGTACTAGGCCACTAGCGGGAGTATCGTACGAGCAGTACTTC. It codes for CSTRPLAGVSYEQYF.

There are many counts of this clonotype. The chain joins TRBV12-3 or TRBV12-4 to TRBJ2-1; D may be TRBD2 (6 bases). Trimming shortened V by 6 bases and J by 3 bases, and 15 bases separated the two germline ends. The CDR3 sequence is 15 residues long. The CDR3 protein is CASRAGLPNYNEQFF. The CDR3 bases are TGTGCCAGCAGGGCGGGACTTCCTAACTACAATGAGCAGTTCTTC.

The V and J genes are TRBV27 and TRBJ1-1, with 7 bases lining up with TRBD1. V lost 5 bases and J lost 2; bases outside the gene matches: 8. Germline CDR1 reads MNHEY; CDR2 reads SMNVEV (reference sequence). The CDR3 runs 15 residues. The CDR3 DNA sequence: TGTGCCAGCAGTAGCTACAGGGGATTCAACACTGAAGCTTTCTTT. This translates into CASSSYRGFNTEAFF.

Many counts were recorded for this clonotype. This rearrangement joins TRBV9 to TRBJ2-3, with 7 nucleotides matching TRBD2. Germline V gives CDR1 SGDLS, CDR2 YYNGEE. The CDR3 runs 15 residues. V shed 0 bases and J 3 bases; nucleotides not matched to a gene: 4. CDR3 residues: CASSVVASGTDTQYF. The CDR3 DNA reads TGTGCCAGCAGCGTAGTAGCTAGCGGAACAGATACGCAGTATTTT.

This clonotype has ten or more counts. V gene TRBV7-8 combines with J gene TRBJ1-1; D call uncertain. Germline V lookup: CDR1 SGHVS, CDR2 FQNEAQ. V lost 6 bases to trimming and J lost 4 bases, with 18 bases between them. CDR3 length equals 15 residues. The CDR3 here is CASRKTGPTGTEAFF. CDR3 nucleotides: TGTGCCAGCAGAAAGACGGGTCCGACGGGCACTGAAGCTTTCTTT.

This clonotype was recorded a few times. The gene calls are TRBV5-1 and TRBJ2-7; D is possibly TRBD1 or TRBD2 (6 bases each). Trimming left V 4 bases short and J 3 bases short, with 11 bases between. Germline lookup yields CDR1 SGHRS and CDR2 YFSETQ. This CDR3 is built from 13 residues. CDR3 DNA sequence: TGCGCCAGCAGCCCGGGGGCTGACTACGAGCAGTACTTC. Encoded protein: CASSPGADYEQYF.

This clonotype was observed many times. Here the CDR3 reads CASSLSRDDGYTF. CDR3 coding DNA: TGTGCCAGCAGCCTCAGCAGGGACGATGGCTACACCTTC. The J gene is TRBJ1-2, the V gene TRBV16; TRBD1 might be the D (5 bases). The V gene lost 4 bases and the J gene lost 6 bases, with 12 bases spanning the gap. The CDR3 loop spans 13 amino acids. Germline CDR1 reads KGHSY; CDR2 reads FQNENV.

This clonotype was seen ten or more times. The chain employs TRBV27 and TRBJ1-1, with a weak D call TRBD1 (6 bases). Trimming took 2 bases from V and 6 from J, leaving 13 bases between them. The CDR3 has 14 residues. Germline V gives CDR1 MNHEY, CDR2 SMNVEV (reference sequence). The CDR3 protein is CASSLTEGVAEAFF. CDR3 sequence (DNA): TGTGCCAGCAGTTTAACCGAGGGGGTGGCTGAAGCTTTCTTT.

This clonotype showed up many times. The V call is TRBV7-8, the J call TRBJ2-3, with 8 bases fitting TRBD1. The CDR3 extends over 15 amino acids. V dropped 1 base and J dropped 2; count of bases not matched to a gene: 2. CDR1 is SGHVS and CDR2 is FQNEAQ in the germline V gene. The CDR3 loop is CASSLGTGTTDTQYF. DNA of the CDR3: TGTGCCAGCAGCTTAGGGACAGGGACCACAGATACGCAGTATTTT.

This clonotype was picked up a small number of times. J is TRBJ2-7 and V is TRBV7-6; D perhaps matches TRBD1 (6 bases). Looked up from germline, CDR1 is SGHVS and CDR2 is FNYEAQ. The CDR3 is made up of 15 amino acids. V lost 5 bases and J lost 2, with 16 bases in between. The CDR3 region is CASSLASQGTYEQYF. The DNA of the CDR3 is TGTGCCAGCAGCCTCGCTAGTCAGGGGACCTACGAGCAGTACTTC. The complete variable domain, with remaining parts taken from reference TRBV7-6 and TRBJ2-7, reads GAGVSQSPRYKVTKRGQDVALRCDPISGHVSLYWYRQALGQGPEFLTYFNYEAQQDKSGLPNDRFSAERPEGSISTLTIQRTEQRDSAMYRCASSLASQGTYEQYFGPGTRLTVT.

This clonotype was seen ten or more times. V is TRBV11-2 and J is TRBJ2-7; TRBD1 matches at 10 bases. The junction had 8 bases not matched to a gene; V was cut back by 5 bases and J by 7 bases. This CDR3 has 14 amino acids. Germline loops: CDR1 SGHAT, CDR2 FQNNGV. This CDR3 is CASSQRPGQGEQYF. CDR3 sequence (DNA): TGTGCCAGCAGCCAGCGCCCGGGACAGGGGGAGCAGTACTTC. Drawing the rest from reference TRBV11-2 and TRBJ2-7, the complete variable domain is EAGVAQSPRYKIIEKRQSVAFWCNPISGHATLYWYQQILGQGPKLLIQFQNNGVVDDSQLPKDRFSAERLKGVDSTLKIQPAKLEDSAVYLCASSQRPGQGEQYFGPGTRLTVT.

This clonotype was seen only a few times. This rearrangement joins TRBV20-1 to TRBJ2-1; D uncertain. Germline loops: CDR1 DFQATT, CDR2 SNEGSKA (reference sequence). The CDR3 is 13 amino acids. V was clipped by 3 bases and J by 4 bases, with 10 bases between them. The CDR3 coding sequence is TGCAGTGCTAGCCGACCCCCTTACAATGAGCAGTTCTTC. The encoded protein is CSASRPPYNEQFF.

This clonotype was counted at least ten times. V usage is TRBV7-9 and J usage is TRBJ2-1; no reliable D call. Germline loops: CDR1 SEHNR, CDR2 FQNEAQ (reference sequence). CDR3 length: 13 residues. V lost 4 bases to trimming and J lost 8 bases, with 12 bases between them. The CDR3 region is CASSSGPGYEQFF. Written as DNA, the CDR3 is TGTGCCAGCAGCTCCGGCCCCGGCTATGAGCAGTTCTTC.

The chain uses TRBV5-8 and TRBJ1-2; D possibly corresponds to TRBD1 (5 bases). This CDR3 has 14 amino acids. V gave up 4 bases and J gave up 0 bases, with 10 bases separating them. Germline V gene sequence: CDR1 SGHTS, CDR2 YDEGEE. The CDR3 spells CASSTGGSNYGYTF. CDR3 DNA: TGTGCCAGCAGCACGGGGGGTTCTAACTATGGCTACACCTTC.

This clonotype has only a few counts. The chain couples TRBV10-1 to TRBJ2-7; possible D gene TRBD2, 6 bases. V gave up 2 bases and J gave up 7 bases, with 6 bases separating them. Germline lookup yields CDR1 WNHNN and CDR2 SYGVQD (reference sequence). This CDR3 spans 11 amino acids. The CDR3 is CASSEGREQYF. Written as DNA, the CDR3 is TGCGCCAGCAGTGAGGGGAGGGAGCAGTACTTC.

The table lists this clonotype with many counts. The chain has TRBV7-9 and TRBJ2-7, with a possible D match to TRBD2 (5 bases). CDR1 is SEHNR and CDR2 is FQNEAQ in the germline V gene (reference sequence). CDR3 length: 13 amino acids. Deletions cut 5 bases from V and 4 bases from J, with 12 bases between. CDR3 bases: TGTGCCAGCAGCAGGGATCAGCGGTACGAGCAGTACTTC. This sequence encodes CASSRDQRYEQYF. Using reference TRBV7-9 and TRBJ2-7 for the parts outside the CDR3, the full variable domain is DTGVSQNPRHKITKRGQNVTFRCDPISEHNRLYWYRQTLGQGPEFLTYFQNEAQLEKSRLLSDRFSAERPKGSFSTLEIQRTEQGDSAMYLCASSRDQRYEQYFGPGTRLTVT.